This T cell receptor (beta chain) appears in the sequencing data of a study of T cells expressing NK-cell markers. Across the study: Investigators obtained TCR beta repertoires from sorted CD3+CD56+NKG2C+, CD3+CD56+NKG2C- and CD3+CD56-NKG2C+ T cells.

One entry per CDR3 protein, without DNA, is what TCRdb gives after re-calling the 5' RACE reads. Here the sample table reports some 110,000 distinct CDR3 sequences. Per the germline V gene, CDR1 is LGHNA and CDR2 is YSLEER. This CDR3 has 14 residues. This chain links TRBV4-3 with TRBJ2-2; TCRdb reports TRBD1, a call that lacks DNA to check it against. The receptor was derived from a woman between 18 and 70 years old in good health. The source material was blood T cells: a sorted CD56 or NKG2C T cell subset, CD4+ or CD8+ T cells, or bulk PBMC T cells (not recorded which). CDR3 residues: CASSQRQYTGELFF.